Given below is one T cell receptor beta chain in context. The data were taken from a study of blood T cell repertoires in COVID-19. Study information: COVID-19 samples from acute and convalescent phases originated in the United States, Italy and Spain. T cells, B-cell-depleted T cells, or PBMCs supplied cDNA or gDNA.

V was cut by 2 bases and J by 5 bases, with 21 bases left in between. The CDR3 consists of 17 residues. Germline V gene data show CDR1 as MDHEN and CDR2 as SYDVKM. Under the authors' procedure: Amplified reference gene primers provided the basis for estimating nucleated cell counts. Repertoires were generated with immunoSEQ multiplex PCR, while TCRdb's copy carries only in-frame clones and drops some. The DNA was the basis for D and trimming; V, J and clone size are from that table. The sample has tens of thousands of clones; approximately 82% are singletons. The sequenced sample consisted of peripheral blood. The rearrangement joins TRBV28 to TRBJ1-2, with D possibly matching TRBD1 (6 bases). This clonotype was obtained from a woman at least 80 years old with acute or convalescent COVID-19. The CDR3 reads CASSLGSGGHPFYGYTF. The DNA of the CDR3 is TGTGCCAGCAGTTTAGGAAGCGGGGGACACCCTTTTTATGGCTACACCTTC.